This entry features one TCR beta chain sequence. The antigen is undetermined. CD45RO-negative, CCR7-positively selected cells formed the naive CD8 fraction, excluding terminally differentiated effector memory CD45RA+ cells. Germline V gene sequence: CDR1 SEHNR, CDR2 FQNEAQ (reference sequence). V gave up 3 bases and J gave up 0 bases, with 11 bases separating them. The CDR3 has 16 residues. How the authors handled the data: Junction-only immunoSEQ data arrived without quality scores, meaning filtering differed. Produced via immunoSEQ multiplex PCR; TCRdb's table is partial and in-frame only. V, J and clone size reflect that table, while D and trimming were determined from the DNA. The data show roughly 770,000 clones, roughly 96% seen once. The entry originates in a study of shared clonotypes between healthy human individuals. Findings of the study overall: Incomplete sequencing of sorted subsets was indicated by rarefaction despite large depth. A few donors had 5% to 6.5% of their naive CD4 clonotypes in common.

This chain joins TRBV7-9 and TRBJ2-2, with D possibly being TRBD1 or TRBD2 (5 bases each). The sequence came from a man in his thirties or forties in good health. Sequencing was done on a sample of naive CD8+ T cells sorted from blood. CDR3 sequence reads: CASSLGELANTGELFF. The CDR3 DNA follows: TGTGCCAGCAGCTTGGGGGAGTTGGCGAACACCGGGGAGCTGTTTTTT.